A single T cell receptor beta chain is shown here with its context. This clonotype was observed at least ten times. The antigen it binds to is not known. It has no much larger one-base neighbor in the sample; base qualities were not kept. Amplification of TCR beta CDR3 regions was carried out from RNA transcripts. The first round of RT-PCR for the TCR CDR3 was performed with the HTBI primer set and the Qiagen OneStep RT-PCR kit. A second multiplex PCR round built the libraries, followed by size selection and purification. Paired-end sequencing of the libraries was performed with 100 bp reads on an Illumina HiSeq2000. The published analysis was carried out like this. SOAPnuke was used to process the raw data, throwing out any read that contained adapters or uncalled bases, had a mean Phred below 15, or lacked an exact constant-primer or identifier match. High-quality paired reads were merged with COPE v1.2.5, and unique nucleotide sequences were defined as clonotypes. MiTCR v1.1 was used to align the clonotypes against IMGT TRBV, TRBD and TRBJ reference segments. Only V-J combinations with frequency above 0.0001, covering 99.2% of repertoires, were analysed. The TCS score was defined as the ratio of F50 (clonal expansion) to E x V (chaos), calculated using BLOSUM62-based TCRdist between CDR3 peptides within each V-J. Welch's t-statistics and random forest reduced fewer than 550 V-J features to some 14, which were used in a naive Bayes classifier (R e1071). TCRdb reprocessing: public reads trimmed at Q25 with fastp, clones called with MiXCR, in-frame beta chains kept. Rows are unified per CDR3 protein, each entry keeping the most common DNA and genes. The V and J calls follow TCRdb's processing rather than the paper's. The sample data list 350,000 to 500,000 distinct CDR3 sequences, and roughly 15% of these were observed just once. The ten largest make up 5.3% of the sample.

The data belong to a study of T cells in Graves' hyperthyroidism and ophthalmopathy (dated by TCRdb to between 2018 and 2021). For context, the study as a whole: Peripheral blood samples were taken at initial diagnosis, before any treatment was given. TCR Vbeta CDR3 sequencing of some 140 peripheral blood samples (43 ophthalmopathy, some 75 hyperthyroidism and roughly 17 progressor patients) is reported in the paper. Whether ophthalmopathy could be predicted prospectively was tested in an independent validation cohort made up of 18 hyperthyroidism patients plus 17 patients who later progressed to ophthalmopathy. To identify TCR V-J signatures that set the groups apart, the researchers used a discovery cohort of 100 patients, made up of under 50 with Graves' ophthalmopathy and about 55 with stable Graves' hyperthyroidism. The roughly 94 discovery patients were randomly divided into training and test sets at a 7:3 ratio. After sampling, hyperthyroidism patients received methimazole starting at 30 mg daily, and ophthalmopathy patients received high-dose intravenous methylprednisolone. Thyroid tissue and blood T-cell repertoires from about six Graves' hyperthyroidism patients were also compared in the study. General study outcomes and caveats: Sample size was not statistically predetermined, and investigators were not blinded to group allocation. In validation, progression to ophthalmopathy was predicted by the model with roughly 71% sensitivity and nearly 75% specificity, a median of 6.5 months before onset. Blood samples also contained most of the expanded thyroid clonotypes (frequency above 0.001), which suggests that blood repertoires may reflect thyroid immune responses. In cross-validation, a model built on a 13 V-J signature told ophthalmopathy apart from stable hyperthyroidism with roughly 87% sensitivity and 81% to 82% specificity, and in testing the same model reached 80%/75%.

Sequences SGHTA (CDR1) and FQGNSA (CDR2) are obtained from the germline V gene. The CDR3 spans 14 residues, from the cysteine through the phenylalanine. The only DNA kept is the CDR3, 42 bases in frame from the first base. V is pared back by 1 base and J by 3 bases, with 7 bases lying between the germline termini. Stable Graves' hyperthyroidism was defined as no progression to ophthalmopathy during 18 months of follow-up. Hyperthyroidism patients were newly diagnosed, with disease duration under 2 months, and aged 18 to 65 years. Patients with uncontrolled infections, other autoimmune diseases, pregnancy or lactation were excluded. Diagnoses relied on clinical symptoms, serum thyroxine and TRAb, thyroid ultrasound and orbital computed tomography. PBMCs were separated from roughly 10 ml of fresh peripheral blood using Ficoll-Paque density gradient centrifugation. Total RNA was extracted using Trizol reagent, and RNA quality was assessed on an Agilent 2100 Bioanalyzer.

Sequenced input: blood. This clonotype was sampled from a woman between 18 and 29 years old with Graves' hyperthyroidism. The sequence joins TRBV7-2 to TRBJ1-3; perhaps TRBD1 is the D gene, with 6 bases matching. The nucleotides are TGTGCCAGCAGCTTAGACAGGGTTGGAAACACCATATATTTT. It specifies CASSLDRVGNTIYF. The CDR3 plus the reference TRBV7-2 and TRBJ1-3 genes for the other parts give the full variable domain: GAGVSQSPSNKVTEKGKDVELRCDPISGHTALYWYRQSLGQGLEFLIYFQGNSAPDKSGLPSDRFSAERTGGSVSTLTIQRTQQEDSAVYLCASSLDRVGNTIYFGEGSWLTVV.